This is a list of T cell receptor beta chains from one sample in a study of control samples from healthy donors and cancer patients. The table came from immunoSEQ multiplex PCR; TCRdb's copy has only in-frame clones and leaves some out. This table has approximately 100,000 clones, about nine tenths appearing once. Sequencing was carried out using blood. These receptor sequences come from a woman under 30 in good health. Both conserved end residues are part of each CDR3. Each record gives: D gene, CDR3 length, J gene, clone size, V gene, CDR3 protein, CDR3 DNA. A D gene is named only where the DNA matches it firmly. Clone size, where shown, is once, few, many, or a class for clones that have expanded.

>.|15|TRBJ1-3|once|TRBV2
CASRPQGAGGNTIYF
TGTGCCAGCAGGCCACAGGGCGCCGGAGGAAACACCATATATTTT
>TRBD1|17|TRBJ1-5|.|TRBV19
CASSPGDREGSNQPQHF
TGTGCCAGTAGCCCAGGGGACAGGGAAGGGAGCAATCAGCCCCAGCATTTT
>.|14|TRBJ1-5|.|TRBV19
CASSIDRGDQPQHF
TGTGCCAGTAGTATAGATAGGGGAGATCAGCCCCAGCATTTT
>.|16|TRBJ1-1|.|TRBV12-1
CASSQSDSWMNTEAFF
TGTGCCAGCAGCCAATCCGACAGCTGGATGAACACTGAAGCTTTCTTT
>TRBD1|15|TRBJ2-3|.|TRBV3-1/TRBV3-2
CASGKGQGFTDTQYF
TGTGCCAGCGGAAAGGGACAGGGGTTCACAGATACGCAGTATTTT
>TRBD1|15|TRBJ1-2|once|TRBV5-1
CASGTGQVGSYGYTF
TGCGCCAGCGGTACAGGACAGGTAGGATCCTATGGCTACACCTTC
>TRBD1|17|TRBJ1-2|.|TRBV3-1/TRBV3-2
CASSLAGQGAFNYGYTF
TGTGCCAGCAGCCTTGCAGGACAGGGGGCCTTTAACTATGGCTACACCTTC
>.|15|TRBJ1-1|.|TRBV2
CASSSRAGANTEAFF
TGTGCCAGCAGTTCCCGTGCAGGGGCGAACACTGAAGCTTTCTTT
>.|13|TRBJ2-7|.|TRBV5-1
CASRTVDSYEQYF
TGCGCCAGCAGGACAGTGGACTCCTACGAGCAGTACTTC
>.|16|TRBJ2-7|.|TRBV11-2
CASSWGGPRIPYEQYF
TGTGCCAGCAGCTGGGGGGGGCCCAGGATACCCTACGAGCAGTACTTC
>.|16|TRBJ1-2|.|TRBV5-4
CASSRDTALANYGYTF
TGTGCCAGCAGCCGGGACACAGCCTTAGCTAACTATGGCTACACCTTC
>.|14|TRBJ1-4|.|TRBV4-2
CASSQRTANEKLFF
TGTGCCAGCAGCCAACGCACAGCTAATGAAAAACTGTTTTTT
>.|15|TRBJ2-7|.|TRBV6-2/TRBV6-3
CASSYDARSSYEQYF
TGTGCCAGCAGTTACGACGCAAGAAGCTCCTACGAGCAGTACTTC
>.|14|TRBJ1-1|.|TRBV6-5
CASSYSRGETEAFF
TGTGCCAGCAGTTACTCTCGGGGGGAAACTGAAGCTTTCTTT